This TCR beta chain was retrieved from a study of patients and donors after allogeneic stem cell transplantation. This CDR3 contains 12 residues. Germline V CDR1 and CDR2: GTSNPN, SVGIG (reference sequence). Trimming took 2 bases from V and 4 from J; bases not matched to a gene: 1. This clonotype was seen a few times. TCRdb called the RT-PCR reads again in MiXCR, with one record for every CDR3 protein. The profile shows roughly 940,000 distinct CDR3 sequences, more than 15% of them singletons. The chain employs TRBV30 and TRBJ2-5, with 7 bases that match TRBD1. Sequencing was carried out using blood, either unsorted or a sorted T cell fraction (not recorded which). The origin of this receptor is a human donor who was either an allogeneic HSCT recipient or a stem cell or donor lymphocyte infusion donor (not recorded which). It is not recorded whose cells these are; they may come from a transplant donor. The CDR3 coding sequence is TGTGCCTGGAGTACAGGGGTAGAGACCCAGTACTTC. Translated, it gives CAWSTGVETQYF.